This entry concerns a single T cell receptor beta chain. Some clones are missing from TCRdb's copy, which holds only in-frame ones; the method was immunoSEQ multiplex PCR. The sample records approximately 120,000 clones, around four fifths being singletons. This specimen comes from a study of blood T cell repertoires in COVID-19. At the level of the study: Acute and convalescent COVID-19 specimens originated in the United States, Italy and Spain. Sample material is recorded as cDNA or gDNA derived from T cells, B-cell-depleted T cells, or PBMCs.

The CDR3 contains 14 residues. Germline trimming cut 4 bases from V and 7 bases from J; bases unmatched to any gene: 6. The germline CDR1 and CDR2 sequences are MNHEY and SVGAGI. Participants were aged about 18 to 89 years, lived in about 26 US areas, and enrolled virtually. For recovered donors of Cohort 3, there were two negative PCRs, clearance, or symptom resolution. The origin of this receptor is a young man who had recovered from COVID-19. The sequenced sample was PBMCs or T cells enriched from blood (not recorded which). The chain links TRBV6-5 to TRBJ1-3, with 8 bases that match TRBD1. The DNA for the CDR3 is TGTGCCAGCAGTTTCGACAGGGGAGCGAACACCATATATTTT. This sequence encodes CASSFDRGANTIYF.